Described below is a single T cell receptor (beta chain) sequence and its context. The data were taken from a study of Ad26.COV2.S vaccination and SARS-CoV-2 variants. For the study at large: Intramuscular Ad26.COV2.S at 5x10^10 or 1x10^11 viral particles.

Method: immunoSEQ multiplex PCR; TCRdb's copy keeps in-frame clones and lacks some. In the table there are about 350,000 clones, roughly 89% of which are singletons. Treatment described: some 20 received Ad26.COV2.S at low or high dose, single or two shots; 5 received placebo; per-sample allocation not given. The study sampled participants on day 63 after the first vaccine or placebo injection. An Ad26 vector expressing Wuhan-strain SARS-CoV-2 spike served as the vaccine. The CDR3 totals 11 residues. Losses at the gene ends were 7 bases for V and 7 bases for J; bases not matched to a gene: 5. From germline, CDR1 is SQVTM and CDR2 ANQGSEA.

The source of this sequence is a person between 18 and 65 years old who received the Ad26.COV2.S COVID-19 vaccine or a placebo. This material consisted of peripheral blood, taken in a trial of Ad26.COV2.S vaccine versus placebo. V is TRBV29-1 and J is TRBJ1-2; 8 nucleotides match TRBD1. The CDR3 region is CSGGQGAGYTF. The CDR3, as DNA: TGCAGCGGGGGGCAGGGGGCTGGCTACACCTTC.